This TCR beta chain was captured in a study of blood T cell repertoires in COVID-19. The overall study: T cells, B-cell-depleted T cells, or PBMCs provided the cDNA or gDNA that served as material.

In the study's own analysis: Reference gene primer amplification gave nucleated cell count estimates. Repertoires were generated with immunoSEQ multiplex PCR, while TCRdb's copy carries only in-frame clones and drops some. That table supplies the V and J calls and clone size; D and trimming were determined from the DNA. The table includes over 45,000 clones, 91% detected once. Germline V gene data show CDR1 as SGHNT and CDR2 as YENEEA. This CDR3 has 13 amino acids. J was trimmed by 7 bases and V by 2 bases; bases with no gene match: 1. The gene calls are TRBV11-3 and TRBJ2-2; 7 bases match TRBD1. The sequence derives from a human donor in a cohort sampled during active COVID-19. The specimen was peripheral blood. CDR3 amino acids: CASSLQGVGELFF. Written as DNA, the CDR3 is TGTGCCAGCAGCTTACAGGGGGTCGGGGAGCTGTTTTTT.